Listed below are T cell receptor beta chains from one sample, sequenced in a study of T-cell reconstitution after alpha-beta-depleted transplantation in children. TCRdb used MiXCR to reprocess the PCR reads, holding one entry per CDR3 protein. The data contain 300,000 to 400,000 distinct CDR3 sequences, 15% to 20% of them seen just once; the ten biggest clones take up around 38%. This material consisted of PBMCs, mostly from graft donor cells, taken 360 days after TCRalphabeta/CD19-depleted stem cell transplant. These receptor sequences come from a male patient under 10 years old who had a stem cell transplant for acute lymphoblastic leukemia, so the T cells may come from the graft donor. Both conserved end residues are part of each CDR3. The D gene is left open where the match is weak. Clone size is not always given. Where it is, it says once, few, many or a class for expanded clones.

j_call: TRBJ2-3; v_call: TRBV28; clone_size: many; d_call: NA; cdr3_nt: TGTGCCAGCAGTTTTTTTTGGAGCACAGATACGCAGTATTTT; cdr3_aa: CASSFFWSTDTQYF
j_call: TRBJ2-5; v_call: TRBV18; clone_size: few; d_call: NA; cdr3_nt: TGTGCCAGCTCGGTGGGGCAACAAGAGACCCAGTACTTC; cdr3_aa: CASSVGQQETQYF
j_call: TRBJ1-5; v_call: TRBV7-9; clone_size: few; d_call: TRBD1; cdr3_nt: TGTGCCAGCAGCGCCGTGACAGGGGGGTATCGGCAGCCCCAGCATTTT; cdr3_aa: CASSAVTGGYRQPQHF
j_call: TRBJ2-6; v_call: TRBV12-3/TRBV12-4; clone_size: medium-sized; d_call: NA; cdr3_nt: TGTGCCAGCAGTTTATGGGGGGAACTAGGATCTGGGGCCAACGTCCTGACTTTC; cdr3_aa: CASSLWGELGSGANVLTF
j_call: TRBJ2-4; v_call: TRBV12-3/TRBV12-4; clone_size: few; d_call: TRBD1; cdr3_nt: TGTGCCAGCAGTGAGGGACAGTCCAAAAACATTCAGTACTTC; cdr3_aa: CASSEGQSKNIQYF
j_call: TRBJ1-1; v_call: TRBV7-8; clone_size: NA; d_call: NA; cdr3_nt: TGTGCCAGCAGCTTAGCCCACGGGAGGAACACTGAAGCTTTCTTT; cdr3_aa: CASSLAHGRNTEAFF
j_call: TRBJ2-7; v_call: TRBV29-1; clone_size: NA; d_call: NA; cdr3_nt: TGCAGCGTTTCACAGGTCTACGAGCAGTACTTC; cdr3_aa: CSVSQVYEQYF
j_call: TRBJ2-7; v_call: TRBV4-2; clone_size: many; d_call: NA; cdr3_nt: TGTGCCAGCAGCCAAGAAAGGGTTCTCTCCTACGAGCAGTACTTC; cdr3_aa: CASSQERVLSYEQYF
j_call: TRBJ2-6; v_call: TRBV27; clone_size: NA; d_call: TRBD1; cdr3_nt: TGTGCCAGCAGTTTCTGGACAGGGCGCGGGGCCAACGTCCTGACTTTC; cdr3_aa: CASSFWTGRGANVLTF
j_call: TRBJ2-2; v_call: TRBV3-1; clone_size: many; d_call: NA; cdr3_nt: TGTGCCAGCAGCCAAGAGCCCGACAGTCCGAACACCGGGGAGCTGTTTTTT; cdr3_aa: CASSQEPDSPNTGELFF
j_call: TRBJ2-3; v_call: TRBV5-6; clone_size: many; d_call: NA; cdr3_nt: TGTGCCAGCAGCTTGGCCGTGGGAGTCGTGGATACGCAGTATTTT; cdr3_aa: CASSLAVGVVDTQYF
j_call: TRBJ2-1; v_call: TRBV4-3; clone_size: few; d_call: NA; cdr3_nt: TGCGCCAGCAGCCAAGATAAGAGGCGCCTCAGCAGGGGGCAGTTCTTC; cdr3_aa: CASSQDKRRLSRGQFF
j_call: TRBJ2-1; v_call: TRBV12-3/TRBV12-4; clone_size: many; d_call: TRBD2; cdr3_nt: TGTGCCAGCAGCCGACTAGCGGGAGTGGGCAATGAGCAGTTCTTC; cdr3_aa: CASSRLAGVGNEQFF
j_call: TRBJ1-2; v_call: TRBV19; clone_size: once; d_call: NA; cdr3_nt: TGTGCCAGTGCCCCGGGGATCTTAAATGGCTACACCTTC; cdr3_aa: CASAPGILNGYTF
j_call: TRBJ1-2; v_call: TRBV15; clone_size: many; d_call: NA; cdr3_nt: TGTGCCACCCGGGACCCCCAGGGCTACACCTTC; cdr3_aa: CATRDPQGYTF
j_call: TRBJ2-1; v_call: TRBV28; clone_size: NA; d_call: NA; cdr3_nt: TGTGCCAGCAGTTTCGCGGACATCTCCTACAATGAGCAGTTCTTC; cdr3_aa: CASSFADISYNEQFF
j_call: TRBJ1-1; v_call: TRBV28; clone_size: NA; d_call: NA; cdr3_nt: TGTGCCAGCAGTTTGCGTGAGACTGAAGCTTTCTTT; cdr3_aa: CASSLRETEAFF
j_call: TRBJ2-6; v_call: TRBV12-3/TRBV12-4; clone_size: NA; d_call: NA; cdr3_nt: TGTGCCAGCAGTTTAAAGGGTGGGGCCAACGTCCTGACTTTC; cdr3_aa: CASSLKGGANVLTF
j_call: TRBJ1-3; v_call: TRBV11-2; clone_size: few; d_call: TRBD1; cdr3_nt: TGTGCCAGCAGCTTGGGGACAGGGGCCTCTGGAAACACCATATATTTT; cdr3_aa: CASSLGTGASGNTIYF
j_call: TRBJ2-7; v_call: TRBV7-2; clone_size: NA; d_call: TRBD2; cdr3_nt: TGTGCCAGCAGCTCGGGACTAGCGGGAGTTGGGGGCCACGAGCAGTACTTC; cdr3_aa: CASSSGLAGVGGHEQYF
j_call: TRBJ1-6; v_call: TRBV20-1; clone_size: few; d_call: TRBD1; cdr3_nt: TGCAGTGCTAGCACTTCGACAGGGGACAATTCACCCCTCCACTTT; cdr3_aa: CSASTSTGDNSPLHF
j_call: TRBJ2-5; v_call: TRBV11-2; clone_size: NA; d_call: TRBD1; cdr3_nt: TGTGCCAGCAGCACGACGACAGGGACCCCACAAGAGACCCAGTACTTC; cdr3_aa: CASSTTTGTPQETQYF
j_call: TRBJ2-7; v_call: TRBV20-1; clone_size: NA; d_call: NA; cdr3_nt: TGCAGTGCTAGAGCCAACTCCTACGAGCAGTACTTC; cdr3_aa: CSARANSYEQYF
j_call: TRBJ2-1; v_call: TRBV11-2; clone_size: few; d_call: NA; cdr3_nt: TGTGCCAGCAGCTTAAGGCCGGCCTTACACACTCCCCGGGACTACAATGAGCAGTTCTTC; cdr3_aa: CASSLRPALHTPRDYNEQFF
j_call: TRBJ1-3; v_call: TRBV29-1; clone_size: NA; d_call: NA; cdr3_nt: TGCAGCGTTGATGGAGGGCCTGGAAACACCATATATTTT; cdr3_aa: CSVDGGPGNTIYF
j_call: TRBJ1-1; v_call: TRBV10-3; clone_size: NA; d_call: NA; cdr3_nt: TGTGCCATCAGTGAGGTGCAGGGGTGGGAAGCTTTCTTT; cdr3_aa: CAISEVQGWEAFF
j_call: TRBJ2-1; v_call: TRBV20-1; clone_size: NA; d_call: TRBD2; cdr3_nt: TGCAGTGCTCCCCTGGACGGGAGGTCTTACAATGAGCAGTTCTTC; cdr3_aa: CSAPLDGRSYNEQFF
j_call: TRBJ1-6; v_call: TRBV7-8; clone_size: NA; d_call: NA; cdr3_nt: TGTGCCAGCAGCTTTCCGTCGGGGTCAGGTTCACCCCTCCACTTT; cdr3_aa: CASSFPSGSGSPLHF
j_call: TRBJ2-7; v_call: TRBV11-2; clone_size: NA; d_call: NA; cdr3_nt: TGTGCCAGCAGCCCCGGCAGGGTGGGTATCTTCTCCTACGAGCAGTACTTC; cdr3_aa: CASSPGRVGIFSYEQYF
j_call: TRBJ2-7; v_call: TRBV7-9; clone_size: many; d_call: NA; cdr3_nt: TGTGCCAGCAGCTTCCCCTGGGCTCGGGACGGCGTCTACGAGCAGTACTTC; cdr3_aa: CASSFPWARDGVYEQYF
j_call: TRBJ2-5; v_call: TRBV7-9; clone_size: few; d_call: NA; cdr3_nt: TGTGCCAGCAGCTTAATCTCGGGGGGCTGGGAGACCCAGTACTTC; cdr3_aa: CASSLISGGWETQYF
j_call: TRBJ2-5; v_call: TRBV20-1; clone_size: few; d_call: TRBD2; cdr3_nt: TGCAGTGCTAGGCGCGGGACTAGGGGGACCCAGTACTTC; cdr3_aa: CSARRGTRGTQYF
j_call: TRBJ2-5; v_call: TRBV20-1; clone_size: many; d_call: NA; cdr3_nt: TGCAGTGCTAGTTACGGGGCCCAGTACTTC; cdr3_aa: CSASYGAQYF
j_call: TRBJ1-4; v_call: TRBV28; clone_size: few; d_call: TRBD1; cdr3_nt: TGTGCCAGCAGTTTCTCGGGACAGGTTAATGAAAAACTGTTTTTT; cdr3_aa: CASSFSGQVNEKLFF
j_call: TRBJ2-7; v_call: TRBV12-3/TRBV12-4; clone_size: NA; d_call: TRBD1; cdr3_nt: TGTGCCAGCGCTACGGGACAGGGGTCCTACGAGCAGTACTTC; cdr3_aa: CASATGQGSYEQYF
j_call: TRBJ2-1; v_call: TRBV25-1; clone_size: few; d_call: NA; cdr3_nt: TGTGCCGAACAGGGTAGAACCTACAATGAGCAGTTCTTC; cdr3_aa: CAEQGRTYNEQFF
j_call: TRBJ2-3; v_call: TRBV29-1; clone_size: few; d_call: TRBD1; cdr3_nt: TGCAGCGTTGATTGGACAGGGAGCACAGATACGCAGTATTTT; cdr3_aa: CSVDWTGSTDTQYF
j_call: TRBJ2-1; v_call: TRBV30; clone_size: NA; d_call: TRBD2; cdr3_nt: TGTGCCTGGAGTAGCGGGAGCGGCTACAATGAGCAGTTCTTC; cdr3_aa: CAWSSGSGYNEQFF
j_call: TRBJ2-5; v_call: TRBV27; clone_size: once; d_call: NA; cdr3_nt: TGTGCCAGCAGTTTATCGTTTGGGGGCAGGCAAGAGACCCAGTACTTC; cdr3_aa: CASSLSFGGRQETQYF
j_call: TRBJ2-7; v_call: TRBV7-8; clone_size: many; d_call: TRBD2; cdr3_nt: TGTGCCAGCAGTTTGGTGGCGGGAGGGCCTTACGAGCAGTACTTC; cdr3_aa: CASSLVAGGPYEQYF
j_call: TRBJ1-6; v_call: TRBV6-1; clone_size: NA; d_call: NA; cdr3_nt: TGTGCCAGCCATCGGACCTATAATTCACCCCTCCACTTT; cdr3_aa: CASHRTYNSPLHF
j_call: TRBJ2-3; v_call: TRBV4-1; clone_size: NA; d_call: NA; cdr3_nt: TGCGCCAGCAGCCAAGCCCCGGGTGGGTTAATGGATACGCAGTATTTT; cdr3_aa: CASSQAPGGLMDTQYF
j_call: TRBJ1-3; v_call: TRBV12-3/TRBV12-4; clone_size: NA; d_call: NA; cdr3_nt: TGTGCCAGCAGTTTAAGAGGACTCTCTGGAAACACCATATATTTT; cdr3_aa: CASSLRGLSGNTIYF
j_call: TRBJ2-7; v_call: TRBV7-9; clone_size: many; d_call: NA; cdr3_nt: TGTGCCAGCAGCTTGGGGACCTTTTACGAGCAGTACTTC; cdr3_aa: CASSLGTFYEQYF
j_call: TRBJ2-7; v_call: TRBV28; clone_size: NA; d_call: NA; cdr3_nt: TGTGCCAGCAGTTTTATGGGGTACGAGCAGTACTTC; cdr3_aa: CASSFMGYEQYF
j_call: TRBJ2-7; v_call: TRBV25-1; clone_size: many; d_call: NA; cdr3_nt: TGTGCCAGCAGTGAATACCACTACGAGCAGTACTTC; cdr3_aa: CASSEYHYEQYF
j_call: TRBJ2-2; v_call: TRBV5-1; clone_size: NA; d_call: TRBD2; cdr3_nt: TGCGCCAGCAGCTTATTCACTAGCGGGAACACCGGGGAGCTGTTTTTT; cdr3_aa: CASSLFTSGNTGELFF
j_call: TRBJ2-5; v_call: TRBV29-1; clone_size: NA; d_call: NA; cdr3_nt: TGCAGCGTTCATTGGGGGGGCTTGGAGACCCAGTACTTC; cdr3_aa: CSVHWGGLETQYF
j_call: TRBJ2-3; v_call: TRBV7-6; clone_size: few; d_call: TRBD1; cdr3_nt: TGTGCCAGCAGCTTCGACCCCCCGTTGACAGGGGGAACGGGGGATACGCAGTATTTT; cdr3_aa: CASSFDPPLTGGTGDTQYF
j_call: TRBJ2-7; v_call: TRBV6-5; clone_size: few; d_call: TRBD2; cdr3_nt: TGTGCCAGCAGTTCGCAAGTAGCGGGAGGACTCTACGAGCAGTACTTC; cdr3_aa: CASSSQVAGGLYEQYF
j_call: TRBJ2-5; v_call: TRBV6-5; clone_size: many; d_call: TRBD1; cdr3_nt: TGTGCCAGCAGTTACGCTCAGGGGGCTTTGGAGACCCAGTACTTC; cdr3_aa: CASSYAQGALETQYF
j_call: TRBJ2-4; v_call: TRBV28; clone_size: NA; d_call: TRBD1; cdr3_nt: TGTGCCAGCAGTTGGGACAGGTCCAGAGACATTCAGTACTTC; cdr3_aa: CASSWDRSRDIQYF
j_call: TRBJ2-3; v_call: TRBV10-2; clone_size: few; d_call: NA; cdr3_nt: TGCGCCAGCAGGGCCTCACGAGGCCTCACAGATACGCAGTATTTT; cdr3_aa: CASRASRGLTDTQYF
j_call: TRBJ2-6; v_call: TRBV12-5; clone_size: NA; d_call: NA; cdr3_nt: TGTGCTAGTGGTCCTCCAGGGGCTGGGGCCAACGTCCTGACTTTC; cdr3_aa: CASGPPGAGANVLTF
j_call: TRBJ2-1; v_call: TRBV4-1; clone_size: NA; d_call: TRBD2; cdr3_nt: TGCGCCAGCAGCCAAGGAGGGTTACTAGCGGGAGGCTCCGGCTACAATGAGCAGTTCTTC; cdr3_aa: CASSQGGLLAGGSGYNEQFF
j_call: TRBJ2-1; v_call: TRBV10-3; clone_size: few; d_call: NA; cdr3_nt: TGTGCCATCACCGGCGGGACACCCTCCTACAATGAGCAGTTCTTC; cdr3_aa: CAITGGTPSYNEQFF